These 22 T cell receptor beta chains were sequenced from one sample in a study of T-cell reconstitution after alpha-beta-depleted transplantation in children. Researchers prepared the TCRbeta library using unique molecular identifiers, the study reports. One entry per CDR3 protein, called by TCRdb with MiXCR from the PCR reads. The profile covers about 300,000 distinct CDR3 sequences, with around 10% appearing a single time and less than 9% taken by the ten largest. The source was PBMCs, collected before TCRalphabeta/CD19-depleted stem cell transplant. These receptors were obtained from a boy under two years old with acute myeloid leukemia, due to receive a stem cell transplant.

The chain joins TRBV14 to TRBJ2-1; possible D gene TRBD2, 6 bases. CDR1 SGHDN and CDR2 FVKESK come from the germline V gene. This CDR3 is built from 17 residues. V lost 0 bases, J lost 10 bases, and 22 bases lay in between. In DNA form, the CDR3 reads TGTGCCAGCAGCCAAGAAAGGGCTCGGGAGCCCCGGGGGGAGCAGTTCTTC. Translating it yields CASSQERAREPRGEQFF.

A few counts support this clonotype. The chain carries TRBV20-1 and TRBJ2-5; 10 bases map to TRBD1. The CDR3 extends over 15 amino acids. Germline V gives CDR1 DFQATT, CDR2 SNEGSKA (reference sequence). V lost 7 bases, J lost 4 bases, and 12 bases stayed unmatched. CDR3 sequence: CSGNAGTGVGETQYF. The CDR3 DNA is TGCAGTGGTAACGCCGGGACAGGGGTGGGAGAGACCCAGTACTTC.

Many counts were recorded for this clonotype. V gene TRBV7-9 combines with J gene TRBJ2-5; 12 bases map to TRBD2. The length of the CDR3 is 17 residues. Germline CDR1 is SEHNR and CDR2 is FQNEAQ (reference sequence). V shed 1 base, J shed 5 bases, and the junction held 8 bases outside the gene matches. CDR3 region: CASSLGASGRAEETQYF. The CDR3 DNA is TGTGCCAGCAGCTTAGGGGCTAGCGGGAGGGCCGAGGAGACCCAGTACTTC.

The table lists this clonotype with many counts. V and J are TRBV5-4 and TRBJ2-2; 15 nucleotides match TRBD2. This CDR3 is 16 amino acids long. With V trimmed by 5 bases and J by 7 bases, 6 bases remained unmatched. The germline gives CDR1 SGHNT, CDR2 YYREEE (reference sequence). CDR3 nucleotide sequence: TGTGCCAGCAGTTCCGGACTAGCGGGAGGGGGCGGGGAGCTGTTTTTT. Amino acids: CASSSGLAGGGGELFF.

This clonotype was counted ten times or more. The J gene is TRBJ1-6, the V gene TRBV7-3, with a tentative D call TRBD1 (6 bases). Between the trimmed V and J ends, which lost 2 bases and 8 bases, there was a span of 7 bases. This CDR3 is built from 13 residues. In germline, CDR1 is SGHTA, CDR2 FQGTGA. The DNA of the CDR3 is TGTGCCAGCAGCTTAGGGGGCCATTCACCCCTCCACTTT. The encoded protein is CASSLGGHSPLHF.

This clonotype has just a few counts. This chain connects TRBV21-1 to TRBJ1-1; TRBD1, the D gene given by the table, was not confirmed from the DNA. TRBV21-1 is a pseudogene. The CDR3 has 15 residues. CDR3 in DNA: TGTGCCAGCAGCGGCCCCCAGGGGGGGAACACTGAAGCTTTCTTT. Its translation: CASSGPQGGNTEAFF.

The chain couples TRBV25-1 to TRBJ2-3; 9 positions agree with TRBD2. Germline V gene sequence: CDR1 MGHDK, CDR2 SYGVNS. The CDR3 runs 20 residues. With V trimmed by 0 bases and J by 0 bases, 13 bases remained unmatched. CDR3 amino acids: CASSEYLREGRDSSTDTQYF. DNA of the CDR3: TGTGCCAGCAGTGAATATTTGCGGGAGGGCCGAGATTCTAGCACAGATACGCAGTATTTT. Full variable domain (remainder filled in from reference TRBV25-1 and TRBJ2-3): EADIYQTPRYLVIGTGKKITLECSQTMGHDKMYWYQQDPGMELHLIHYSYGVNSTEKGDLSSESTVSRIRTEHFPLTLESARPSHTSQYLCASSEYLREGRDSSTDTQYFGPGTRLTVL.

This clonotype was seen repeatedly, ten times or more. J is TRBJ1-3 and V is TRBV4-2; 9 bases align to TRBD1. Germline values: CDR1 LGHNA, CDR2 YNFKEQ. This CDR3 spans 16 amino acids. With V trimmed by 3 bases and J by 4 bases, 7 bases remained unmatched. This chain's CDR3 is CASSHPGTGNGNTIYF. DNA of the CDR3: TGTGCCAGCAGCCACCCCGGGACAGGGAACGGAAACACCATATATTTT.

This clonotype was counted many times. An end of the junction differs from the germline gene, which may be a read error. This chain links TRBV7-2 with TRBJ1-4, with D uncertain. Per germline, CDR1 SGHTA and CDR2 FQGNSA. The CDR3 contains 14 residues. The CDR3 DNA follows: TGTGCCAGCAGCTTAGGGGGTAGAGTCGGAAAACTGCTTTTT. Translated, it gives CASSLGGRVGKLLF.

Many counts were recorded for this clonotype. This chain links TRBV20-1 with TRBJ2-1; TRBD2 aligns across 8 bases. CDR3 length: 16 amino acids. The germline CDR1 and CDR2 sequences are DFQATT and SNEGSKA (reference sequence). V dropped 2 bases and J dropped 1; count of bases not matched to a gene: 7. In DNA form, the CDR3 reads TGCAGTGCTAGACCCCCCGGCGGGGGGTCCTACAATGAGCAGTTCTTC. Residues: CSARPPGGGSYNEQFF.

This clonotype appeared many times. V is TRBV10-3 and J is TRBJ2-7; D is unresolved. This CDR3 spans 16 amino acids. V lost 0 bases to trimming and J lost 3 bases, with 15 bases between them. The germline V gene has CDR1 ENHRY and CDR2 SYGVKD. In DNA form, the CDR3 reads TGTGCCATCAGTGAGTCGAACTTTGGCTTTCTCTACGAGCAGTACTTC. Translating it yields CAISESNFGFLYEQYF.

There are a few counts of this clonotype. The V call is TRBV18, the J call TRBJ1-1; D call uncertain. This CDR3 has 14 amino acids. Per the germline V gene, CDR1 is KGHSH and CDR2 is LQKENI. The ends were cut back, 1 base at V and 2 bases at J, with 8 bases in the middle. The chain's CDR3 is CASSPLEGNTEAFF. CDR3 coding DNA: TGTGCCAGCTCACCACTGGAAGGCAACACTGAAGCTTTCTTT.

V and J are TRBV28 and TRBJ2-5; no reliable D call. V dropped 5 bases and J dropped 2 bases, with 12 bases sitting between them. There are 14 residues in the CDR3. CDR1 MDHEN and CDR2 SYDVKM come from the germline V gene. DNA of the CDR3: TGTGCCAGCAGTGGTGTTTTTAGACAAGAGACCCAGTACTTC. Encoded protein: CASSGVFRQETQYF.

This clonotype was counted at least ten times. The V call is TRBV5-1, the J call TRBJ2-3; 8 nucleotides match TRBD1. The CDR3 runs 16 residues. The germline V gene encodes CDR1 SGHRS and CDR2 YFSETQ. J was trimmed by 2 bases and V by 4 bases; bases with no gene match: 9. The CDR3: CASSLRQGRVTDTQYF. The CDR3 DNA sequence: TGCGCCAGCAGCCTTAGACAGGGGAGAGTCACAGATACGCAGTATTTT.

This clonotype turned up a few times. The chain has TRBV19 and TRBJ2-3, with TRBD1 matching 9 bases. The V segment lost 9 bases and the J segment 3 bases; nucleotides outside the gene matches: 10. CDR1 is LNHDA and CDR2 is SQIVND in the germline V gene (reference sequence). The CDR3 has 15 residues. The CDR3 DNA is TGTGCCAGCACAGTGGGGGACAGGGAAACAGATACGCAGTATTTT. Translation: CASTVGDRETDTQYF.

The V and J genes are TRBV10-2 and TRBJ2-7; 8 bases align to TRBD1. This CDR3 is built from 15 residues. Trimming removed 5 bases from V and 0 bases from J; junction bases left unmatched: 6. Germline-derived CDR1 and CDR2 are WSHSY and SAAADI. The CDR3 DNA sequence: TGCGCCAGCAGTCCCTCACAGGGGGTCTCCTACGAGCAGTACTTC. Translating gives CASSPSQGVSYEQYF.

In this sample, this clonotype turned up many times. The rearrangement joins TRBV6-5 to TRBJ2-7, with D tentatively TRBD1 (6 bases). CDR1 and CDR2 from the germline V gene are MNHEY and SVGAGI. Trimming shortened V by 2 bases and J by 2 bases, and 10 bases separated the two germline ends. CDR3 length equals 14 residues. The CDR3 region has the DNA TGTGCCAGCAGTTACGACAGGATCACCTACGAGCAGTACTTC. Its protein is CASSYDRITYEQYF.

This clonotype was observed many times. This chain joins TRBV7-2 and TRBJ2-7, with 9 bases matching TRBD1. V trimming: 0 bases; J trimming: 5 bases; junction bases outside the gene matches: 8. The germline V gene encodes CDR1 SGHTA and CDR2 FQGNSA. This CDR3 region has 16 residues. CDR3 amino acids: CASSLAPRTGVHEQYF. Here the CDR3 DNA reads TGTGCCAGCAGCTTAGCCCCAAGGACAGGGGTCCACGAGCAGTACTTC.

This clonotype was detected many times. This chain connects TRBV19 to TRBJ1-2, with 7 positions matching TRBD1. Germline CDR1 reads LNHDA; CDR2 reads SQIVND (reference sequence). This CDR3 has 15 residues. V gave up 5 bases and J gave up 4 bases; unmatched junction bases: 10. In DNA, the CDR3 is TGTGCCAGTAGTGTCAACAGGGGCCAAGGCTATGGCTACACCTTC. It yields the protein CASSVNRGQGYGYTF.

V gene TRBV4-2 combines with J gene TRBJ1-5, with D unclear. The germline V and J ends were trimmed by 4 bases and 5 bases, with 15 bases remaining between them. The CDR3 extends over 15 amino acids. Germline CDR1 LGHNA, CDR2 YNFKEQ. The CDR3 is CASSPGLLCDQPQHF. The CDR3 coding sequence is TGTGCCAGCAGCCCCGGACTCCTCTGCGATCAGCCCCAGCATTTT.

This clonotype was seen repeatedly, ten times or more. V usage is TRBV12-3 or TRBV12-4 and J usage is TRBJ1-5; 8 nucleotides match TRBD1. This CDR3 spans 15 amino acids. The trim removed 7 bases at V and 4 bases at J, leaving 9 bases unmatched. CDR3 DNA sequence: TGTGCCAGCACCTTGGACAGGGCGATTAATCAGCCCCAGCATTTT. Protein sequence: CASTLDRAINQPQHF.

This clonotype was detected ten times or more. J is TRBJ2-3 and V is TRBV24-1; 8 bases are shared with TRBD1. The CDR3 spans 18 residues. V lost 1 base and J lost 1; bases outside the gene matches: 9. The germline CDR1 and CDR2 sequences are KGHDR and SFDVKD. The CDR3 loop is CATSDFSPKDRGTDTQYF. The CDR3 DNA reads TGTGCCACCAGTGATTTTTCCCCGAAGGACAGGGGCACAGATACGCAGTATTTT.